The 22 T cell receptor beta chains below were found in one sample sequenced in a study of blood T cell repertoires in COVID-19. The protocol was immunoSEQ multiplex PCR, while the TCRdb copy is restricted to in-frame clones and leaves out a portion. The sample has about 150,000 clones, 60% to 85% seen once. The sample comprised peripheral blood. The source is a man in his fifties with acute or convalescent COVID-19.

The chain joins TRBV30 to TRBJ1-3, with 12 bases identical to TRBD1. The CDR3 extends over 14 amino acids. V lost 8 bases, J lost 3 bases, and 5 bases stayed unmatched. CDR1 is GTSNPN, CDR2 SVGIG, per germline (reference sequence). CDR3 in amino acids: CAGGQGAGGNTIYF. The CDR3 nucleotides are TGTGCCGGGGGACAGGGGGCAGGTGGAAACACCATATATTTT.

In this sample, this clone turned up a few times. The genes are TRBV3-1 (or the pseudogene TRBV3-2) and TRBJ2-3, with 7 bases fitting TRBD2. Germline V gene sequence: CDR1 LGHDT, CDR2 YNNKEL (reference sequence). The CDR3 sequence is 15 residues long. The V segment lost 4 bases and the J segment 0 bases; nucleotides outside the gene matches: 4. The CDR3 coding sequence is TGTGCCAGCAGCCTTTATAGCGGGAGCACAGATACGCAGTATTTT. It translates to CASSLYSGSTDTQYF.

The chain uses TRBV5-4 and TRBJ2-5; TRBD2 agrees at 8 bases. Germline CDR1 SGHNT, CDR2 YYREEE (reference sequence). V lost 4 bases to trimming and J lost 1 base; unmatched junction nucleotides: 9. This CDR3 spans 16 amino acids. The CDR3 sequence: CASSPGTRGVQETQYF. The CDR3 nucleotides are TGTGCCAGCAGCCCCGGGACTAGAGGGGTCCAAGAGACCCAGTACTTC.

The rearrangement joins TRBV28 to TRBJ1-3, with D uncertain. Germline CDR1 and CDR2: MDHEN and SYDVKM. The CDR3 length is 16 residues. V was clipped by 1 base and J by 0 bases, with 10 bases between them. The CDR3 DNA follows: TGTGCCAGCAGTTTATTAAGCCAAGTCTCTGGAAACACCATATATTTT. As protein: CASSLLSQVSGNTIYF.

Here the CDR3 reads CASSSLGSSGGHEQYF. CDR3 DNA sequence: TGTGCCAGCAGCTCACTCGGGTCCAGCGGGGGACACGAGCAGTACTTC. The chain is built from TRBV7-9 and TRBJ2-7; 8 positions agree with TRBD2. The CDR3 consists of 16 residues. The ends lost 4 bases at V and 5 bases at J; junction bases unmatched: 13. From germline, CDR1 is SEHNR and CDR2 FQNEAQ (reference sequence).

The V gene is TRBV6-4, the J gene TRBJ2-1; 12 bases fit TRBD2. This CDR3 is built from 15 residues. CDR1 and CDR2 (germline): MRHNA, SNTAGT. J was trimmed by 6 bases and V by 8 bases; bases with no gene match: 8. CDR3 sequence (DNA): TGTGCCAGCGCCTGGACTAGCGGGGTGGGCAATGAGCAGTTCTTC. Translated, it gives CASAWTSGVGNEQFF.

The rearrangement links TRBV27 to TRBJ2-2; perhaps TRBD1 as D (5 bases). V gave up 4 bases and J gave up 4 bases, with 10 bases separating them. This CDR3 has 14 amino acids. CDR1 MNHEY and CDR2 SMNVEV come from the germline V gene (reference sequence). CDR3: CASSWGTLTGELFF. The DNA of the CDR3 is TGTGCCAGCAGTTGGGGCACACTCACCGGGGAGCTGTTTTTT.

In this sample, this clone turned up once. This rearrangement joins TRBV9 to TRBJ2-1; TRBD2 aligns across 11 bases. Germline CDR1 SGDLS, CDR2 YYNGEE. CDR3 length: 20 amino acids. The ends lost 4 bases at V and 0 bases at J; junction bases unmatched: 15. CDR3 residues: CASSPRPGLADLSSYNEQFF. The CDR3 bases are TGTGCCAGCAGCCCTCGTCCGGGACTAGCGGACCTGAGCTCCTACAATGAGCAGTTCTTC.

This clone was counted at least ten times. Other DNA sequences in the same sample also yield this CDR3. The V call is TRBV18, the J call TRBJ1-2; 9 nucleotides agree with TRBD1. CDR3 length: 14 amino acids. Unmatched junction bases numbered 3, after V lost 3 bases and J lost 4 bases. Germline values: CDR1 KGHSH, CDR2 LQKENI. The CDR3 sequence is CASSPGQGGYGYTF. CDR3 nucleotides: TGTGCCAGCTCACCGGGACAGGGAGGCTATGGCTACACCTTC.

The chain combines TRBV2 with TRBJ1-5; 9 nucleotides match TRBD1. Trimming took 8 bases from V and 8 from J; bases not matched to a gene: 7. The CDR3 is 13 residues long. In germline, CDR1 is SNHLY, CDR2 FYNNEI. CDR3 sequence: CASLRDRAEPQHF. The DNA of the CDR3 is TGTGCCAGCCTCCGGGACAGGGCGGAGCCCCAGCATTTT. Full variable domain (remainder filled in from reference TRBV2 and TRBJ1-5): EPEVTQTPSHQVTQMGQEVILRCVPISNHLYFYWYRQILGQKVEFLVSFYNNEISEKSEIFDDQFSVERPDGSNFTLKIRSTKLEDSAMYFCASLRDRAEPQHFGDGTRLSIL.

The genes are TRBV7-2 and TRBJ2-5, with 8 bases identical to TRBD2. The CDR3 sequence is 15 residues long. V lost 2 bases and J lost 1; bases outside the gene matches: 3. CDR1 and CDR2 from the germline V gene are SGHTA and FQGNSA. The CDR3 DNA reads TGTGCCAGCAGCTTAAGTAGCGGGGCCCAAGAGACCCAGTACTTC. It is translated as CASSLSSGAQETQYF.

This clone was seen more than once but under ten times. The chain employs TRBV5-4 and TRBJ2-1, with 8 positions matching TRBD1. In germline, CDR1 is SGHNT, CDR2 YYREEE (reference sequence). This CDR3 has 15 residues. The junction had 5 bases not matched to a gene; V was cut back by 0 bases and J by 6 bases. CDR3 region: CASSLGGTGLNEQFF. In DNA form, the CDR3 reads TGTGCCAGCAGCTTGGGGGGGACAGGCCTCAATGAGCAGTTCTTC.

The genes are TRBV7-8 and TRBJ2-3; 8 bases are shared with TRBD2. Unmatched junction bases numbered 7, after V lost 5 bases and J lost 0 bases. The germline V gene encodes CDR1 SGHVS and CDR2 FQNEAQ. The CDR3 has 16 residues. For the CDR3, the DNA is TGTGCCAGCAGCCAAAAGCGGGGGCGAAGCACAGATACGCAGTATTTT. Amino acids: CASSQKRGRSTDTQYF. The variable domain in full, with the rest retrieved from reference TRBV7-8 and TRBJ2-3, is GAGVSQSPRYKVAKRGQDVALRCDPISGHVSLFWYQQALGQGPEFLTYFQNEAQLDKSGLPSDRFFAERPEGSVSTLKIQRTQQEDSAVYLCASSQKRGRSTDTQYFGPGTRLTVL.

The chain links TRBV30 to TRBJ1-2; possible D gene TRBD1, 6 bases. Between the trimmed V and J ends, which lost 1 base and 8 bases, there was a span of 11 bases. The germline gives CDR1 GTSNPN, CDR2 SVGIG (reference sequence). CDR3 size: 12 residues. Written as DNA, the CDR3 is TGTGCCTGGAGTGAGGGGGTGGCCGGCTACACCTTC. Its translation is CAWSEGVAGYTF.

The chain recombines TRBV20-1 with TRBJ1-6; TRBD1 matches 8 bases. J lost 7 bases, V lost 3 bases, and 5 bases had no gene match. Germline loops: CDR1 DFQATT, CDR2 SNEGSKA (reference sequence). CDR3 size: 14 residues. The CDR3 protein is CSASLGDRNSPLHF. DNA of the CDR3: TGCAGTGCTAGTTTAGGGGACAGGAATTCACCCCTCCACTTT.

This sequence joins TRBV29-1 and TRBJ2-3; 7 positions match TRBD1. Germline CDR1 SQVTM, CDR2 ANQGSEA. With 6 bases clipped from V and 5 bases from J, the junction kept 8 bases outside the gene matches. The length of the CDR3 is 13 residues. The CDR3 loop is CSVAQGGRDTQYF. The CDR3 bases are TGCAGCGTCGCCCAAGGGGGCAGAGATACGCAGTATTTT.

The V gene is TRBV10-3, the J gene TRBJ1-2, with 11 nucleotides matching TRBD1. V shed 3 bases, J shed 8 bases, and the junction held 8 bases outside the gene matches. This CDR3 has 15 amino acids. The germline gives CDR1 ENHRY, CDR2 SYGVKD. The CDR3 nucleotides read TGTGCCATCAGTGAATCTGGGACAGGGGGAGGGGGCTACACCTTC. Its protein is CAISESGTGGGGYTF.

This clone was observed once. The chain employs TRBV29-1 and TRBJ2-1; 7 nucleotides line up with TRBD1. J lost 0 bases, V lost 0 bases, and 14 bases had no gene match. Looked up from germline, CDR1 is SQVTM and CDR2 is ANQGSEA. The CDR3 totals 19 residues. The CDR3 is CSVEEAGTALSSSYNEQFF. CDR3 DNA: TGCAGCGTTGAAGAGGCCGGGACAGCGCTTTCTAGCTCCTACAATGAGCAGTTCTTC.

The rearrangement joins TRBV4-1 to TRBJ1-5; 7 bases fit TRBD1. CDR3 length: 16 amino acids. The V segment lost 3 bases and the J segment 7 bases; nucleotides outside the gene matches: 12. Germline lookup yields CDR1 MGHRA and CDR2 YSYEKL. The CDR3 loop reads CASSHETGFAPQPQHF. Written as DNA, the CDR3 is TGCGCCAGCAGCCACGAGACAGGGTTTGCCCCGCAGCCCCAGCATTTT.

The gene calls are TRBV5-1 and TRBJ2-2, with 7 bases identical to TRBD1. The germline V gene has CDR1 SGHRS and CDR2 YFSETQ. Unmatched junction bases numbered 8, after V lost 3 bases and J lost 6 bases. The CDR3 is 15 residues long. CDR3 DNA sequence: TGCGCCAGCAGCTGGGGGCGACAGGGTGCCGGGGAGCTGTTTTTT. Amino acids: CASSWGRQGAGELFF.

V usage is TRBV7-3 and J usage is TRBJ2-3, with 12 bases fitting TRBD2. CDR1 is SGHTA and CDR2 is FQGTGA in the germline V gene. The CDR3 spans 17 residues. J was trimmed by 4 bases and V by 4 bases; bases with no gene match: 9. This CDR3 reads CASSSSRGLAGSDTQYF. In DNA form, the CDR3 reads TGTGCCAGCAGCTCGTCACGAGGACTAGCGGGGTCAGATACGCAGTATTTT.

The chain recombines TRBV4-1 with TRBJ2-1, with 7 nucleotides matching TRBD2. This CDR3 is 15 amino acids long. Trimming cost V 4 bases and J 3 bases; bases outside gene matches: 6. CDR1 MGHRA and CDR2 YSYEKL come from the germline V gene. CDR3 residues: CASSPGGTIYNEQFF. In nucleotides, the CDR3 is TGCGCCAGCAGCCCCGGCGGGACTATCTACAATGAGCAGTTCTTC.